The T cell receptor (beta chain) under discussion was sequenced for a study of T cell repertoires in cytomegalovirus infection. Looking at the study overall: Recently identified HLA-C-restricted CMV epitopes were used, and well-studied HLA-B-restricted CMV epitopes were used as well.

TCRdb processed the reads anew with MiXCR; each CDR3 protein has one entry. The data contain about 770,000 distinct CDR3 sequences, about 27% of them seen just once; the ten biggest clones take up around 13%. Study-wide findings and caveats: There were HLA-C-restricted CMV-specific TCR beta clonotypes dominating the ex vivo response. Accumulated public TCR beta family frequency recognized individuals carrying CMV together with the relevant HLA.

CDR1 is SGHVS, CDR2 FNYEAQ, per germline. The CDR3 loop spans 14 amino acids. As for this clonotype: What it binds is unknown. A read error may produce the germline difference seen at one junction end.

This TCR was sampled from a human donor in good health (CMV status not recorded). Some clones in this sample may be carry-over from other donors' samples. This specimen consisted of cultured CD8+ T cells from PBMCs, obtained from culture after CMV antigen stimulation. The chain joins TRBV7-6 to TRBJ2-7; D might be TRBD2 (5 bases). The CDR3 DNA sequence: TGTGTCAGCAGCCCCGTCCCGGACTCTTCCTGGCAGTACTTC. Protein product: CVSSPVPDSSWQYF.